This T cell receptor (beta chain) originates from a study of beta chain features in type 1 diabetes. This clone was observed many times. Antigen unknown. The CDR3 sequence is 13 residues long. V shed 5 bases and J shed 4 bases, with 11 bases lying between them. Germline CDR1 SGHTA, CDR2 FQGTGA. The study reverse transcribed the entire isolated RNA, so it sequenced expressed TCRB transcripts. Profiled with immunoSEQ multiplex PCR; TCRdb holds only in-frame clones, not every one. The sample has roughly 160,000 clones; roughly 7.1% are singletons. Study outcomes and limitations: A potential PCR bias toward shorter templates would be equal in patient and control samples. Patients with Type 1 diabetes showed moderately but significantly shorter TCRB CDR3s in all four CD4+ subsets. When VDJ junctions were examined, type 1 diabetes patients showed fewer insertions and more deletions. Cells expressing TCR highly could be over-represented by cDNA sequencing.

This clonotype originated in a middle-aged woman with type 1 diabetes. The specimen was central memory CD4+ T cells from blood. V and J are TRBV7-3 and TRBJ1-1, with D unclear. The CDR3 DNA reads TGTGCCAGCAGCCGGGGTATGGGCACTGAAGCTTTCTTT. Its protein product is CASSRGMGTEAFF.